This TCR beta chain stems from a study of blood T cell repertoires in COVID-19. The wider study: From T cells, B-cell-depleted T cells, or PBMCs came the material, which was cDNA or gDNA.

This CDR3 is built from 16 residues. Germline V lookup: CDR1 SGHVS, CDR2 FNYEAQ. V lost 1 base and J lost 8; bases outside the gene matches: 7. Authors' data handling: Cell counts per sample came from amplifying reference gene primers. Generated by immunoSEQ multiplex PCR, the TCRdb table keeps only in-frame clones and is missing some. The D gene and trimming were derived from the DNA, and the V and J assignments and clone size from that table. The data contain under 350,000 clones, around 86% of them singletons. The source of this sequence is an older man with acute or convalescent COVID-19. The rearrangement uses TRBV7-6 and TRBJ1-4, with 10 nucleotides matching TRBD1. Sequenced: peripheral blood. DNA of the CDR3: TGTGCCAGCAGCTTAGTGGGGACAGGGGTTGAGGAAAAACTGTTTTTT. Translation gives CASSLVGTGVEEKLFF.